Each of the 24 T cell receptor beta chains below was sequenced from the same sample in a study of cytotoxic CD8 clonotypes in ibrutinib-treated CLL. The assay was immunoSEQ multiplex PCR, and TCRdb's table has in-frame clones only and misses some. The sample has 150,000 or so clones, more than 75% seen once; the top ten hold less than 9%. The sequencing used PBMCs, collected after 36 months of ibrutinib treatment. These TCRs come from a human donor with chronic lymphocytic leukemia.

The chain employs TRBV30 and TRBJ2-1, with 8 bases aligning to TRBD1. The V gene end was trimmed by 5 bases and the J gene end by 7 bases; junction bases not matched to a gene: 7. The CDR3 runs 13 residues. Germline loops: CDR1 GTSNPN, CDR2 SVGIG (reference sequence). This CDR3 is CAWAGTGWNEQFF. The DNA for the CDR3 is TGTGCCTGGGCCGGGACAGGTTGGAATGAGCAGTTCTTC.

The chain joins TRBV18 to TRBJ1-2; no clear D. CDR1 is KGHSH and CDR2 is LQKENI in the germline V gene. The CDR3 is 14 residues long. Trimming pared 6 bases from V and 8 bases from J, leaving 19 bases between. CDR3 in amino acids: CASSPLDRPKGYTF. CDR3 DNA sequence: TGTGCCAGCTCCCCGCTGGACCGTCCGAAAGGCTACACCTTC.

This CDR3 is CASSFGVTGGSYEQYF. The CDR3 DNA reads as TGTGCCAGCAGCTTCGGTGTGACAGGGGGGTCCTACGAGCAGTACTTC. This sequence joins TRBV7-9 and TRBJ2-7, with 9 bases aligning to TRBD1. This CDR3 is built from 16 residues. Germline trimming cut 3 bases from V and 1 base from J; bases unmatched to any gene: 7. Germline CDR1 SEHNR, CDR2 FQNEAQ (reference sequence).

This chain joins TRBV28 and TRBJ1-1, with D possibly being TRBD1 (6 bases). The CDR3 covers 14 residues. Trimming took off 2 bases at V and 10 bases at J, with 17 bases between the two ends. Germline V gene data show CDR1 as MDHEN and CDR2 as SYDVKM. As DNA, the CDR3 is TGTGCCAGCAGTTTAGAGCTACAAGGGGGGGGAGCTTTCTTT. Translated, it gives CASSLELQGGGAFF.

The rearrangement uses TRBV4-1 and TRBJ2-1; 9 nucleotides agree with TRBD2. This CDR3 has 16 residues. With 0 bases clipped from V and 7 bases from J, the junction kept 7 bases outside the gene matches. Germline-derived CDR1 and CDR2 are MGHRA and YSYEKL. CDR3 region: CASSQELASGRNEQFF. The DNA for the CDR3 is TGCGCCAGCAGCCAAGAATTGGCCAGCGGGAGGAATGAGCAGTTCTTC.

This sequence joins TRBV6-1 and TRBJ2-2; D possibly corresponds to TRBD1 (6 bases). Trimming left V 2 bases short and J 4 bases short, with 8 bases between. The CDR3 loop spans 14 amino acids. Germline CDR1 and CDR2: MNHNS and SASEGT. The CDR3, as DNA: TGTGCCAGCAGTGAAAGACAGGCCACCGGGGAGCTGTTTTTT. As protein: CASSERQATGELFF.

The chain combines TRBV7-3 with TRBJ1-3, with TRBD1 as a possible D gene (5 bases). Germline CDR1 is SGHTA and CDR2 is FQGTGA. The ends were cut back, 1 base at V and 0 bases at J, with 10 bases in the middle. The CDR3 consists of 16 residues. The CDR3 coding sequence is TGTGCCAGCAGCTTAATGGGACCAACCTCTGGAAACACCATATATTTT. Translation gives CASSLMGPTSGNTIYF.

V gene TRBV25-1 combines with J gene TRBJ2-7; D is possibly TRBD2 (7 bases). This CDR3 is built from 15 residues. Trimming took 7 bases from V and 3 from J, leaving 19 bases between them. Germline V gene data show CDR1 as MGHDK and CDR2 as SYGVNS. The CDR3 DNA reads TGTGCCAGCACCGTGGGGGGGGCGCAGGGCTACGAGCAGTACTTC. This gives the protein CASTVGGAQGYEQYF.

This chain uses TRBV6-6 with TRBJ2-2; no definite D call. CDR3 length: 14 amino acids. CDR1 is MNHNY, CDR2 SVGAGI, per germline (reference sequence). V was shortened by 0 bases and J by 0 bases, with 2 bases between the two germline ends. The DNA of the CDR3 is TGTGCCAGCAGTTACTCCTCGAACACCGGGGAGCTGTTTTTT. Translation gives CASSYSSNTGELFF.

The chain uses TRBV5-1 and TRBJ2-7; D is uncertain. This CDR3 is built from 13 residues. V lost 6 bases, J lost 2 bases, and 12 bases lay in between. Germline V CDR1 and CDR2: SGHRS, YFSETQ. The DNA for the CDR3 is TGCGCCAGCATGGGCAGCTTGACCTACGAGCAGTACTTC. This gives the protein CASMGSLTYEQYF.

V is TRBV18 and J is TRBJ1-2, with D possibly being TRBD1 (5 bases). The CDR3 is 12 amino acids. Trimming removed 1 base from V and 5 bases from J, with 5 bases in between. CDR1 KGHSH and CDR2 LQKENI come from the germline V gene. Here the CDR3 DNA reads TGTGCCAGCTCACCACAGGGGTATGGCTACACCTTC. As protein: CASSPQGYGYTF. The whole variable domain, filled in from reference TRBV18 and TRBJ1-2, reads NAGVMQNPRHLVRRRGQEARLRCSPMKGHSHVYWYRQLPEEGLKFMVYLQKENIIDESGMPKERFSAEFPKEGPSILRIQQVVRGDSAAYFCASSPQGYGYTFGSGTRLTVV.

A few counts support this clone. This chain connects TRBV2 to TRBJ2-1, with D tentatively TRBD2 (6 bases). With 10 bases removed from V and 7 bases from J, the gap between germline ends came to 17 bases. Germline CDR1 reads SNHLY; CDR2 reads FYNNEI. The CDR3 runs 13 residues. The CDR3 region has the DNA TGTGCCACCCCGGGACTTCGTGAGAATGAGCAGTTCTTC. It yields the protein CATPGLRENEQFF.

This clone was seen only once. This chain joins TRBV15 and TRBJ1-3; D ambiguous. In germline, CDR1 is LNHNV, CDR2 YYDKDF (reference sequence). V gave up 4 bases and J gave up 1 base, with 17 bases separating them. There are 17 residues in the CDR3. The CDR3 DNA reads TGTGCCACCAGCACCCCCCAAGGTGGTGGATCTGGAAACACCATATATTTT. It translates to CATSTPQGGGSGNTIYF.

The CDR3 DNA is TGTGCCAGCAGCTTCACGGGAGCACCCTACGAGCAGTACTTC. Translated: CASSFTGAPYEQYF. The V call is TRBV7-9, the J call TRBJ2-7; weak D call: TRBD2 (6 bases). The CDR3 is 14 amino acids. CDR1 SEHNR and CDR2 FQNEAQ come from the germline V gene (reference sequence). V dropped 3 bases and J dropped 2 bases, with 11 bases sitting between them.

The chain has TRBV6-6 and TRBJ2-7; tentatively, D is TRBD2 (5 bases). CDR3 length: 12 amino acids. Per the germline V gene, CDR1 is MNHNY and CDR2 is SVGAGI (reference sequence). Deletions cut 8 bases from V and 3 bases from J, with 11 bases between. The CDR3 loop is CASWWEIYEQYF. The CDR3 region has the DNA TGTGCCAGCTGGTGGGAGATCTACGAGCAGTACTTC.

This clone turned up a few times. The V gene is TRBV6-5, the J gene TRBJ2-7; 7 nucleotides line up with TRBD1. Germline CDR1 is MNHEY and CDR2 is SVGAGI. Trimming cost V 5 bases and J 4 bases; bases outside gene matches: 5. CDR3 size: 13 residues. CDR3 coding DNA: TGTGCCAGCAGTGAGGGGGCGGAGTACGAGCAGTACTTC. Protein product: CASSEGAEYEQYF.

CDR3 amino acids: CASSQTTYNEQFF. In DNA, the CDR3 is TGTGCCAGTAGTCAAACTACTTACAATGAGCAGTTCTTC. The V call is TRBV19, the J call TRBJ2-1; D gene ambiguous. The CDR3 sequence is 13 residues long. V gave up 5 bases and J gave up 4 bases, with 9 bases separating them. Germline values: CDR1 LNHDA, CDR2 SQIVND (reference sequence).

J is TRBJ2-7 and V is TRBV15, with D uncertain. The CDR3 is 15 amino acids. Trimming shortened V by 0 bases and J by 5 bases, and 14 bases separated the two germline ends. Germline V lookup: CDR1 LNHNV, CDR2 YYDKDF (reference sequence). CDR3 loop: CATSRDEVWADEQYF. The CDR3 nucleotides are TGTGCCACCAGCAGAGATGAAGTTTGGGCCGACGAGCAGTACTTC.

The chain combines TRBV19 with TRBJ1-2; D is unresolved. V was clipped by 3 bases and J by 8 bases, with 13 bases between them. The CDR3 length is 13 residues. The V gene's germline CDR1 is LNHDA and CDR2 SQIVND (reference sequence). The CDR3 DNA sequence: TGTGCCAGTAGTATTAGGAGGTTGAACGGCTACACCTTC. Translation gives CASSIRRLNGYTF.

The genes are TRBV30 and TRBJ2-3; tentatively, D is TRBD1 (6 bases). Between the trimmed V and J ends, which lost 0 bases and 4 bases, there was a span of 11 bases. This CDR3 is 14 amino acids long. CDR1 and CDR2 (germline): GTSNPN, SVGIG (reference sequence). This chain's CDR3 is CAWSVGAGADTQYF. The CDR3 DNA sequence: TGTGCCTGGAGTGTAGGGGCAGGGGCAGATACGCAGTATTTT.

The chain carries TRBV18 and TRBJ1-2; TRBD1 is a possible D gene (5 bases). Trimming removed 0 bases from V and 3 bases from J, with 11 bases in between. Germline loops: CDR1 KGHSH, CDR2 LQKENI. The CDR3 has 15 amino acids. CDR3 DNA: TGTGCCAGCTCACCACCGTCGGAGGGGCACTATGGCTACACCTTC. It translates to CASSPPSEGHYGYTF.

The chain joins TRBV4-2 to TRBJ2-7; 9 bases match TRBD2. CDR1 is LGHNA and CDR2 is YNFKEQ in the germline V gene. The CDR3 sequence is 18 residues long. The ends lost 0 bases at V and 2 bases at J; junction bases unmatched: 11. CDR3 sequence reads: CASSQDSVLAGFPYEQYF. CDR3 nucleotide sequence: TGTGCCAGCAGCCAAGATTCGGTCCTAGCGGGATTCCCCTACGAGCAGTACTTC.

The chain uses TRBV7-9 and TRBJ1-2, with 10 bases matching TRBD1. Trimming removed 1 base from V and 8 bases from J; junction bases left unmatched: 4. The V gene's germline CDR1 is SEHNR and CDR2 FQNEAQ (reference sequence). The CDR3 has 14 amino acids. CDR3 residues: CASSLGQGAGGYTF. CDR3 coding DNA: TGTGCCAGCAGCTTAGGACAGGGGGCCGGCGGCTACACCTTC.

V and J are TRBV18 and TRBJ2-3; 8 positions agree with TRBD1. V lost 3 bases to trimming and J lost 1 base; unmatched junction nucleotides: 3. This CDR3 has 15 residues. Germline-derived CDR1 and CDR2 are KGHSH and LQKENI. The CDR3 region has the DNA TGTGCCAGCTCACCTGGACAGGGAGGCACAGATACGCAGTATTTT. Protein: CASSPGQGGTDTQYF.